This passage covers 9 T cell receptor beta chains from one sample sequenced in a study of Tregs in tolerant kidney transplant recipients. Repertoires were generated with immunoSEQ multiplex PCR, while TCRdb's copy carries only in-frame clones and drops some. The sample contains 240,000 or so clones, 65% to 85% of which appear only once. The specimen sequenced was CD4+ T cells from blood. These receptors were taken from a human donor in good health.

The chain joins TRBV10-1 to TRBJ2-3; D call uncertain. The CDR3 loop spans 16 amino acids. Deletions cut 4 bases from V and 2 bases from J, with 16 bases between. In germline, CDR1 is WNHNN, CDR2 SYGVQD (reference sequence). The CDR3 DNA reads as TGCGCCAGCAGTGGACGGAAACATAACCCCACAGATACGCAGTATTTT. Translating it yields CASSGRKHNPTDTQYF.

The CDR3 loop reads CASSSWTGRGGYTF. CDR3 sequence (DNA): TGTGCCAGCAGCTCATGGACAGGGAGGGGAGGCTACACCTTC. This rearrangement joins TRBV7-9 to TRBJ1-2; TRBD1 aligns across 8 bases. This CDR3 spans 14 amino acids. Germline V CDR1 and CDR2: SEHNR, FQNEAQ (reference sequence). After removal of 4 bases from V and 8 bases from J, the junction contained 9 bases not matched to a gene.

The chain links TRBV6-5 to TRBJ1-2; a weak D match, TRBD1 (5 bases). The CDR3 spans 14 residues. The V gene lost 0 bases and the J gene lost 3 bases, with 8 bases spanning the gap. Looked up from germline, CDR1 is MNHEY and CDR2 is SVGAGI. CDR3 in DNA: TGTGCCAGCAGTTACTCCCGGACACACTATGGCTACACCTTC. Residues: CASSYSRTHYGYTF.

This chain joins TRBV6-5 and TRBJ1-2, with 7 bases matching TRBD1. Germline CDR1 MNHEY, CDR2 SVGAGI. J was trimmed by 1 base and V by 5 bases; bases with no gene match: 7. The CDR3 sequence is 15 residues long. The CDR3 is CASSPRQGRNYGYTF. The CDR3 region has the DNA TGTGCCAGCAGTCCCCGACAGGGACGTAACTATGGCTACACCTTC.

The V call is TRBV27, the J call TRBJ2-7, with unresolved D. This CDR3 has 13 amino acids. Looked up from germline, CDR1 is MNHEY and CDR2 is SMNVEV (reference sequence). Trimming removed 6 bases from V and 3 bases from J, with 12 bases in between. CDR3 nucleotide sequence: TGTGCCAGCAGCCCGCAGAACTTCTACGAGCAGTACTTC. The encoded protein is CASSPQNFYEQYF.

This clone was observed a single time. This chain connects TRBV5-1 to TRBJ2-2; TRBD1 might be the D (6 bases). Germline CDR1 reads SGHRS; CDR2 reads YFSETQ. V was trimmed by 5 bases and J by 1 base, leaving 15 bases between them. The CDR3 is 16 residues long. CDR3 nucleotide sequence: TGCGCCAGCAGGATTTCCGGGACAAGGAACACCGGGGAGCTGTTTTTT. It codes for CASRISGTRNTGELFF.

The DNA for the CDR3 is TGTGCCAGCTCACCAGGGCAGGAAGAGACCCAGTACTTC. Translated: CASSPGQEETQYF. The chain has TRBV18 and TRBJ2-5; D unclear. Germline V gene data show CDR1 as KGHSH and CDR2 as LQKENI. The CDR3 is made up of 13 amino acids. With 2 bases removed from V and 3 bases from J, the gap between germline ends came to 7 bases.

The rearrangement links TRBV27 to TRBJ2-1; TRBD2 is a possible D gene (5 bases). Deletions cut 7 bases from V and 10 bases from J, with 26 bases between. Looked up from germline, CDR1 is MNHEY and CDR2 is SMNVEV (reference sequence). The CDR3 covers 16 residues. CDR3 residues: CASTGVVVSGVGEQFF. As DNA, the CDR3 is TGTGCCAGCACCGGGGTGGTAGTTTCGGGTGTTGGGGAGCAGTTCTTC.

The CDR3 DNA reads as TGTGCCAGTACCACTAGCGGGAGGAGGTATGAGCAGTTCTTC. This sequence encodes CASTTSGRRYEQFF. The chain is built from TRBV19 and TRBJ2-1, with 12 bases aligning to TRBD2. The junction had 6 bases not matched to a gene; V was cut back by 7 bases and J by 8 bases. CDR3 length: 14 residues. CDR1 is LNHDA, CDR2 SQIVND, per germline (reference sequence). Complete variable domain (other parts from reference TRBV19 and TRBJ2-1): DGGITQSPKYLFRKEGQNVTLSCEQNLNHDAMYWYRQDPGQGLRLIYYSQIVNDFQKGDIAEGYSVSREKKESFPLTVTSAQKNPTAFYLCASTTSGRRYEQFFGPGTRLTVL.